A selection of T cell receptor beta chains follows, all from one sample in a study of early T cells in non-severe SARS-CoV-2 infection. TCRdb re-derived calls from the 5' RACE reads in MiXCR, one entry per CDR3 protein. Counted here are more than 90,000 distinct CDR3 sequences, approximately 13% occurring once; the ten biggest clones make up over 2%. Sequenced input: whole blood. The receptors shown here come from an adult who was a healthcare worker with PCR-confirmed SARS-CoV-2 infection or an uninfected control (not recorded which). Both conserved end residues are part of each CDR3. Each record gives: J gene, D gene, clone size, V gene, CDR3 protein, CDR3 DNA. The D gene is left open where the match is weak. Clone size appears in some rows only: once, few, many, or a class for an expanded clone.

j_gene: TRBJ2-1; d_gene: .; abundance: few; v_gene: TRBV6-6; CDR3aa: CASSFTEYNEQFF; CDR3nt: TGTGCCAGCAGCTTCACGGAATACAATGAGCAGTTCTTC
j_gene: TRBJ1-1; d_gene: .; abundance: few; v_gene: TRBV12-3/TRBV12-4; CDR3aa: CASSRSGVWNTEAFF; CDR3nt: TGTGCCAGCAGTCGATCAGGGGTCTGGAACACTGAAGCTTTCTTT
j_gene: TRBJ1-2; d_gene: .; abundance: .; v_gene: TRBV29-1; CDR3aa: CSVLSPAGLVGYTF; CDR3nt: TGCAGCGTTCTTAGTCCGGCAGGGTTGGTTGGCTACACCTTC
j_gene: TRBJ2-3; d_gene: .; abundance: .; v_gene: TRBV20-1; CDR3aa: CSAVDSRTDTQYF; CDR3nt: TGCAGTGCTGTGGACAGTCGCACAGATACGCAGTATTTT
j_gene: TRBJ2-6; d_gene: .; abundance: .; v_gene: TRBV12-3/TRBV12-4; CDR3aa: CASSRGGVTGANVLTF; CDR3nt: TGTGCCAGCAGCCGGGGCGGGGTCACTGGGGCCAACGTCCTGACTTTC
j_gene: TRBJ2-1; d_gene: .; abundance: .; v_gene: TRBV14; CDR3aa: CASSSTFRGYNEQFF; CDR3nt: TGTGCCAGCAGCTCCACGTTCCGGGGCTACAATGAGCAGTTCTTC
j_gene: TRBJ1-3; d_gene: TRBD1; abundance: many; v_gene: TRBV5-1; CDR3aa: CASSETGGFGNTIYF; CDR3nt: TGCGCCAGCAGCGAGACAGGGGGCTTTGGAAACACCATATATTTT
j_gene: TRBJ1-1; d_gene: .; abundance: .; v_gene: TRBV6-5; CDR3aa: CASSYYGTGRGMNTEAFF; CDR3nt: TGTGCCAGCAGTTACTACGGGACCGGGAGGGGAATGAACACTGAAGCTTTCTTT
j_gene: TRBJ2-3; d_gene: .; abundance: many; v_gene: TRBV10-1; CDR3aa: CASSGQTRSGTQYF; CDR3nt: TGCGCCAGCAGCGGACAGACCCGGTCCGGTACGCAGTATTTT
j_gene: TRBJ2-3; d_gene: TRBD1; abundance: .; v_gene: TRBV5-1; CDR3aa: CASSHNAGTGFPDTQYF; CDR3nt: TGCGCCAGCAGCCACAACGCCGGGACAGGTTTCCCAGATACGCAGTATTTT
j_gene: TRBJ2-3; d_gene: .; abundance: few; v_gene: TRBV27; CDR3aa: CASSLSNQQTQYF; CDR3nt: TGTGCCAGCAGTTTATCGAATCAGCAGACGCAGTATTTT
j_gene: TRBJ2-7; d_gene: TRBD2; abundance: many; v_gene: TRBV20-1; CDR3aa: CSAITSGPTYEQYF; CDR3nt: TGCAGTGCTATTACTAGCGGCCCAACCTACGAGCAGTACTTC
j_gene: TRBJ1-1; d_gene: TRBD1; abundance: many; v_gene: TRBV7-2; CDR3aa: CASSLQGATTEAFF; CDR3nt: TGTGCCAGCAGCTTACAGGGGGCGACCACTGAAGCTTTCTTT
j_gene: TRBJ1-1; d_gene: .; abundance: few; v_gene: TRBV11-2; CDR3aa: CASSFRGQNTEAFF; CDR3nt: TGTGCCAGCAGCTTCCGGGGACAGAACACTGAAGCTTTCTTT
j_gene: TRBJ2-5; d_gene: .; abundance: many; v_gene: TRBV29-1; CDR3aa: CSVDTRRETQYF; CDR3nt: TGCAGCGTTGATACCAGGAGGGAGACCCAGTACTTC
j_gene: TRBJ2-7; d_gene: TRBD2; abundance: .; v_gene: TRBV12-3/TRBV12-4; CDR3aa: CASSFPGLAGVDEQYF; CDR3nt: TGTGCCAGCAGTTTCCCGGGACTAGCGGGGGTCGACGAGCAGTACTTC
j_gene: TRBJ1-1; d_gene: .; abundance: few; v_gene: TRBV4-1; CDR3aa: CASSQADVAGTEAFF; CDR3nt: TGCGCCAGCAGCCAAGCCGACGTCGCGGGGACTGAAGCTTTCTTT
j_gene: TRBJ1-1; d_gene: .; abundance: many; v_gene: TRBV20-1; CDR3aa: CSAETGLTEAFF; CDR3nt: TGCAGTGCAGAAACAGGGCTCACTGAAGCTTTCTTT